These 21 T cell receptor beta chains were sequenced from one sample in a study of T cells in narcolepsy. Measured with immunoSEQ multiplex PCR; TCRdb has only the in-frame clones, and not every one. Of over 15,000 clones in the sample, 65% to 90% were seen once. The sample consisted of memory (CD45RA-) CD4+ T cells from blood. The receptors were sampled from a human donor in good health.

Only a few counts were recorded for this clone. The V gene is TRBV6-1, the J gene TRBJ1-6; D remains unclear. CDR1 is MNHNS and CDR2 is SASEGT in the germline V gene. The CDR3 is made up of 14 amino acids. Trimming left V 6 bases short and J 5 bases short, with 11 bases between. The CDR3 loop is CASSTLLNNSPLHF. In nucleotides, the CDR3 is TGTGCCAGCAGCACATTATTAAATAATTCACCCCTCCACTTT.

J is TRBJ1-1 and V is TRBV18; 9 bases fit TRBD1. CDR1 and CDR2 (germline): KGHSH, LQKENI. The CDR3 loop spans 14 amino acids. Trimming cost V 3 bases and J 7 bases; bases outside gene matches: 6. Here the CDR3 reads CASSPTGGRVEAFF. The DNA for the CDR3 is TGTGCCAGCTCACCCACAGGGGGCCGGGTTGAAGCTTTCTTT.

This clone was detected once. V gene TRBV11-2 combines with J gene TRBJ2-5; weak D call: TRBD1 (5 bases). The J call could be wrong; TRBJ2-7 is a better fit for the DNA end. Per the germline V gene, CDR1 is SGHAT and CDR2 is FQNNGV. The CDR3 has 14 amino acids. The CDR3 protein is CASSFMAGIYEQYF. CDR3 nucleotides: TGTGCCAGCAGCTTCATGGCAGGGATCTACGAGCAGTACTTC.

The V gene is TRBV19, the J gene TRBJ1-1; 7 bases align to TRBD1. The ends lost 4 bases at V and 3 bases at J; junction bases unmatched: 5. Germline assignment: CDR1 LNHDA and CDR2 SQIVND (reference sequence). The CDR3 runs to 14 residues. This CDR3 is CASSRDSEDTEAFF. The CDR3 nucleotides read TGTGCCAGTAGTAGGGACAGTGAGGACACTGAAGCTTTCTTT. The full variable domain, with the rest looked up from reference TRBV19 and TRBJ1-1, is DGGITQSPKYLFRKEGQNVTLSCEQNLNHDAMYWYRQDPGQGLRLIYYSQIVNDFQKGDIAEGYSVSREKKESFPLTVTSAQKNPTAFYLCASSRDSEDTEAFFGQGTRLTVV.

The J gene is TRBJ1-1, the V gene TRBV6-1, with 9 positions matching TRBD1. The V segment lost 6 bases and the J segment 2 bases; nucleotides outside the gene matches: 4. CDR3 length: 14 amino acids. Germline lookup yields CDR1 MNHNS and CDR2 SASEGT. The CDR3 region is CASSFTGGNTEAFF. The CDR3 DNA sequence: TGTGCCAGCAGCTTTACAGGGGGCAACACTGAAGCTTTCTTT.

This clone was detected a few times. The chain combines TRBV21-1 with TRBJ1-1. TRBV21-1 constitutes a pseudogene. The length of the CDR3 is 17 residues. This CDR3 is CASSPAWGVTLDTEAFF. The DNA for the CDR3 is TGTGCCAGCAGCCCAGCTTGGGGTGTTACTCTCGACACTGAAGCTTTCTTT.

This clone has just a few counts. The V call is TRBV7-2, the J call TRBJ2-1; tentative D call: TRBD2 (7 bases). CDR1 is SGHTA, CDR2 FQGNSA, per germline. The CDR3 spans 15 residues. Trimming removed 5 bases at V and 0 bases at J, with 11 bases between. The DNA of the CDR3 is TGTGCCAGCAGCATGAGGGGGGGCTCCTACAATGAGCAGTTCTTC. It encodes CASSMRGGSYNEQFF.

The chain links TRBV23-1 to TRBJ1-6; 10 bases agree with TRBD1. TRBV23-1 carries the ORF label, with uncertain function. The CDR3 spans 19 residues. Trimming cost V 2 bases and J 10 bases; bases outside gene matches: 17. Here the CDR3 DNA reads TGCGCCAGCAGTCAACCTTACCGGGACAGGGGCATTTATGGCTCACCCCTCCACTTT. Translating gives CASSQPYRDRGIYGSPLHF.

This chain links TRBV6-1 with TRBJ2-3, with TRBD2 as a possible D gene (6 bases). The germline CDR1 and CDR2 sequences are MNHNS and SASEGT. This CDR3 comprises 14 residues. Trimming stripped 6 bases from V and 0 bases from J, with 10 bases between. CDR3 in DNA: TGTGCCAGCAGGCGGGACTTTAGCACAGATACGCAGTATTTT. This encodes CASRRDFSTDTQYF.

J is TRBJ1-2 and V is TRBV6-9; D is ambiguous. V was shortened by 11 bases and J by 6 bases, with 13 bases between the two germline ends. Germline values: CDR1 MNHGY, CDR2 SVAAGI. This CDR3 has 11 amino acids. The CDR3 sequence is CALLGRDGYTF. The CDR3 DNA reads as TGTGCCCTCCTTGGGCGGGATGGCTACACCTTC.

This clone was seen just once. V and J are TRBV18 and TRBJ2-7, with 8 bases lining up with TRBD1. V lost 5 bases to trimming and J lost 9 bases; unmatched junction nucleotides: 6. Per germline, CDR1 KGHSH and CDR2 LQKENI. The CDR3 spans 12 residues. The CDR3 DNA is TGTGCCAGCTCATCGACAGGGGAATGGCAGTACTTC. The encoded protein is CASSSTGEWQYF. The full variable domain, rest sourced from reference TRBV18 and TRBJ2-7, is NAGVMQNPRHLVRRRGQEARLRCSPMKGHSHVYWYRQLPEEGLKFMVYLQKENIIDESGMPKERFSAEFPKEGPSILRIQQVVRGDSAAYFCASSSTGEWQYFGPGTRLTVT.

For the CDR3, the DNA is TGTGCCAGCACCCGGACTAGCGGGGCCACAGATACGCAGTATTTT. This sequence encodes CASTRTSGATDTQYF. The chain is built from TRBV5-4 and TRBJ2-3; 12 positions agree with TRBD2. Looked up from germline, CDR1 is SGHNT and CDR2 is YYREEE (reference sequence). V trimming: 6 bases; J trimming: 2 bases; junction bases outside the gene matches: 4. CDR3 length equals 15 residues.

The J gene is TRBJ1-1, the V gene TRBV6-1, with 7 bases matching TRBD1. Germline V CDR1 and CDR2: MNHNS, SASEGT. Trimming cost V 6 bases and J 1 base; bases outside gene matches: 8. The length of the CDR3 is 15 residues. The CDR3 is CASRNPGTANTEAFF. The CDR3 DNA reads as TGTGCCAGCAGAAATCCCGGGACAGCGAACACTGAAGCTTTCTTT.

This chain joins TRBV6-5 and TRBJ2-3, with 8 bases identical to TRBD1. After removal of 10 bases from V and 3 bases from J, the junction contained 9 bases not matched to a gene. Looked up from germline, CDR1 is MNHEY and CDR2 is SVGAGI. The CDR3 is 14 residues long. CDR3 amino acids: CATAGQVGTDTQYF. CDR3 sequence (DNA): TGTGCCACCGCGGGACAGGTGGGAACAGATACGCAGTATTTT.

The chain combines TRBV30 with TRBJ2-2, with TRBD2 as a possible D gene (6 bases). V lost 4 bases and J 7 bases, leaving 19 bases between the germline ends. The CDR3 totals 15 residues. The germline V gene has CDR1 GTSNPN and CDR2 SVGIG (reference sequence). CDR3 in amino acids: CAWTPRGRGSGELFF. CDR3 nucleotides: TGTGCCTGGACTCCGCGGGGAAGGGGCAGCGGGGAGCTGTTTTTT.

The chain carries TRBV5-5 and TRBJ2-3, with 12 nucleotides matching TRBD2. The V segment lost 1 base and the J segment 5 bases; nucleotides outside the gene matches: 5. Per the germline V gene, CDR1 is SGHKS and CDR2 is YYEKEE (reference sequence). This CDR3 has 16 residues. The CDR3 loop reads CASSLMTSGSGDTQYF. In nucleotides, the CDR3 is TGTGCCAGCAGCTTGATGACTAGCGGGAGTGGAGATACGCAGTATTTT.

The chain links TRBV6-1 to TRBJ1-1; D is possibly TRBD1 (5 bases). CDR1 MNHNS and CDR2 SASEGT come from the germline V gene. The ends were cut back, 5 bases at V and 1 base at J, with 11 bases in the middle. CDR3 size: 14 residues. The CDR3 DNA sequence: TGTGCCAGCAGTCATCAGGGCAAGAACACTGAAGCTTTCTTT. It encodes CASSHQGKNTEAFF.

This rearrangement joins TRBV19 to TRBJ1-2, with D possibly matching TRBD1 (6 bases). The germline CDR1 and CDR2 sequences are LNHDA and SQIVND (reference sequence). V was pared by 1 base and J by 6 bases, with 15 bases between. This CDR3 has 15 amino acids. CDR3 in amino acids: CASSIVSGGRDGYTF. The CDR3 region has the DNA TGTGCCAGTAGTATAGTTTCCGGGGGCAGGGATGGCTACACCTTC.

The rearrangement uses TRBV27 and TRBJ2-7; 10 positions match TRBD2. This CDR3 is 16 amino acids long. Germline values: CDR1 MNHEY, CDR2 SMNVEV (reference sequence). J lost 7 bases, V lost 3 bases, and 12 bases had no gene match. CDR3 DNA: TGTGCCAGCAGTTTTATCCTTCTAGCGGGAGTAGCTGAGCAGTACTTC. Translation: CASSFILLAGVAEQYF.

The CDR3 nucleotides are TGTGCCAGTAGCGGAAGTTCGATGGGGACCCAGTACTTC. Amino acid sequence: CASSGSSMGTQYF. The rearrangement links TRBV19 to TRBJ2-5; D ambiguous. In germline, CDR1 is LNHDA, CDR2 SQIVND (reference sequence). The CDR3 runs 13 residues. V gave up 6 bases and J gave up 7 bases, with 15 bases separating them.

The rearrangement links TRBV2 to TRBJ2-1, with 10 bases lining up with TRBD2. The CDR3 has 16 amino acids. Germline lookup yields CDR1 SNHLY and CDR2 FYNNEI. J lost 4 bases, V lost 2 bases, and 5 bases had no gene match. Here the CDR3 DNA reads TGTGCCAGCAGTGAACCGAGCGGGAGGGGGTACAATGAGCAGTTCTTC. It translates to CASSEPSGRGYNEQFF.